Each of the 18 T cell receptor beta chains below was sequenced from the same sample in a study of blood T cell repertoires in COVID-19. The assay was immunoSEQ multiplex PCR, and TCRdb's table has in-frame clones only and misses some. This sample yields about 85,000 clones, of which roughly 84% are seen a single time; around 11% belongs to the top ten. The sequencing input was peripheral blood. The receptor set was obtained from a man aged 65 to 85 with acute or convalescent COVID-19.

The rearrangement uses TRBV27 and TRBJ1-5, with D possibly matching TRBD1 (6 bases). V was cut by 4 bases and J by 7 bases, with 11 bases left in between. The CDR3 is 13 residues long. Germline V lookup: CDR1 MNHEY, CDR2 SMNVEV (reference sequence). In DNA form, the CDR3 reads TGTGCCAGCAGTTCACAGGGAACCCAGCCCCAGCATTTT. Its protein product is CASSSQGTQPQHF.

V gene TRBV11-2 combines with J gene TRBJ2-2, with D perhaps TRBD2 (6 bases). CDR3 length: 15 residues. CDR1 SGHAT and CDR2 FQNNGV come from the germline V gene. The ends were cut back, 2 bases at V and 4 bases at J, with 11 bases in the middle. Here the CDR3 reads CASSLFLGGTGELFF. CDR3 in DNA: TGTGCCAGCAGCTTATTTCTGGGGGGCACCGGGGAGCTGTTTTTT.

The rearrangement links TRBV27 to TRBJ2-3, with 12 bases lining up with TRBD2. This CDR3 contains 16 residues. The V gene end was trimmed by 5 bases and the J gene end by 5 bases; junction bases not matched to a gene: 8. Per the germline V gene, CDR1 is MNHEY and CDR2 is SMNVEV (reference sequence). Written as DNA, the CDR3 is TGTGCCAGCAGTGCCGCACTAGCGGGGGGAGTAGATACGCAGTATTTT. As protein: CASSAALAGGVDTQYF.

This clone has more than one count but fewer than ten. The chain couples TRBV7-9 to TRBJ1-4; 9 positions agree with TRBD1. V lost 4 bases and J lost 4; bases outside the gene matches: 7. CDR1 SEHNR and CDR2 FQNEAQ come from the germline V gene (reference sequence). This CDR3 region has 16 residues. CDR3 in amino acids: CASSSLAGQGNEKLFF. CDR3 sequence (DNA): TGTGCCAGCAGCTCGCTGGCGGGACAGGGTAATGAAAAACTGTTTTTT. Full variable domain (missing parts from reference TRBV7-9 and TRBJ1-4): DTGVSQNPRHKITKRGQNVTFRCDPISEHNRLYWYRQTLGQGPEFLTYFQNEAQLEKSRLLSDRFSAERPKGSFSTLEIQRTEQGDSAMYLCASSSLAGQGNEKLFFGSGTQLSVL.

V is TRBV20-1 and J is TRBJ1-5; D not certain. CDR1 is DFQATT and CDR2 is SNEGSKA in the germline V gene (reference sequence). The V end lost 4 bases, the J end lost 0 bases, and 10 bases lay between the germline ends. This CDR3 is built from 14 residues. The CDR3 is CSAIESYSNQPQHF. The CDR3 region has the DNA TGCAGTGCTATTGAGAGTTATAGCAATCAGCCCCAGCATTTT.

The rearrangement links TRBV12-3 or TRBV12-4 to TRBJ1-2; no clear D gene. CDR3 length: 13 residues. V was pared by 7 bases and J by 4 bases, with 13 bases between. For the CDR3, the DNA is TGTGCCAGCACCGCCCAGAAAACCTATGGCTACACCTTC. This codes for CASTAQKTYGYTF.

The V and J genes are TRBV11-2 and TRBJ1-1; D ambiguous. V lost 5 bases to trimming and J lost 0 bases, with 10 bases between them. CDR3 length: 14 residues. The germline V gene has CDR1 SGHAT and CDR2 FQNNGV. CDR3 loop: CASSPSRMNTEAFF. CDR3 sequence (DNA): TGTGCCAGCAGCCCTAGCAGGATGAACACTGAAGCTTTCTTT.

The rearrangement links TRBV2 to TRBJ1-1, with D tentatively TRBD1 (5 bases). The germline V gene encodes CDR1 SNHLY and CDR2 FYNNEI. With 2 bases removed from V and 8 bases from J, the gap between germline ends came to 9 bases. The CDR3 contains 12 residues. The CDR3 coding sequence is TGTGCCAGCAGTGAAATTGGGGCAGAAGCTTTCTTT. Translation: CASSEIGAEAFF.

The chain combines TRBV14 with TRBJ2-1, with 8 nucleotides matching TRBD1. Trimming removed 1 base from V and 9 bases from J; junction bases left unmatched: 8. CDR3 length: 15 amino acids. Per germline, CDR1 SGHDN and CDR2 FVKESK. CDR3 loop: CASSQVVRGLGEQFF. In DNA form, the CDR3 reads TGTGCCAGCAGCCAAGTCGTCAGGGGGCTGGGTGAGCAGTTCTTC.

V usage is TRBV19 and J usage is TRBJ1-2, with D perhaps matching TRBD1 (5 bases). V lost 4 bases, J lost 5 bases, and 17 bases lay in between. Germline CDR1 LNHDA, CDR2 SQIVND (reference sequence). The CDR3 loop spans 15 amino acids. In DNA form, the CDR3 reads TGTGCCAGTAGTACCTTGACAGCTATAAATTATGGCTACACCTTC. The encoded protein is CASSTLTAINYGYTF.

Concerning this clone: A junction boundary mismatches the germline segment, possibly from a read error. V usage is TRBV18 and J usage is TRBJ2-3; TRBD2 agrees at 11 bases. CDR1 KGHSH and CDR2 LQKENI come from the germline V gene. The length of the CDR3 is 16 residues. The CDR3 is CASSPPRTSGLDTQYF. The CDR3 region has the DNA TGTGCCAGCTCTCCACCGAGGACTAGCGGGCTAGATACGCAGTATTTT.

This chain joins TRBV7-9 and TRBJ1-1, with D possibly TRBD1 on 5 matching bases. Trimming took off 1 base at V and 5 bases at J, with 8 bases between the two ends. In germline, CDR1 is SEHNR, CDR2 FQNEAQ (reference sequence). The CDR3 is 13 amino acids. The CDR3 nucleotides read TGTGCCAGCAGCTTAGGGACACAAACTGAAGCTTTCTTT. Encoded protein: CASSLGTQTEAFF.

The chain has TRBV28 and TRBJ2-3; D not resolved. V lost 4 bases and J lost 9, with 17 bases in between. The CDR3 consists of 14 residues. Germline values: CDR1 MDHEN, CDR2 SYDVKM. The CDR3 sequence: CASSSPSQLRTQYF. DNA of the CDR3: TGTGCCAGCAGTTCCCCCTCGCAACTACGGACGCAGTATTTT.

The chain is built from TRBV19 and TRBJ2-3, with 7 bases matching TRBD1. V dropped 9 bases and J dropped 6; count of bases not matched to a gene: 12. The V gene's germline CDR1 is LNHDA and CDR2 SQIVND (reference sequence). The CDR3 extends over 14 amino acids. The CDR3, as DNA: TGTGCCAGCCAAACAGGGGCCTGGATGGATACGCAGTATTTT. The encoded protein is CASQTGAWMDTQYF.

The CDR3 nucleotides read TGTGCCAGCAGCTTAGTGGAGACAAGGGGCGCTGAAGCTTTCTTT. This gives the protein CASSLVETRGAEAFF. V gene TRBV7-8 combines with J gene TRBJ1-1; a possible D gene is TRBD1 (5 bases). V lost 1 base to trimming and J lost 6 bases, with 15 bases between them. CDR1 and CDR2 (germline): SGHVS, FQNEAQ. This CDR3 has 15 amino acids.

The rearrangement links TRBV18 to TRBJ2-2; TRBD2 is a possible D gene (6 bases). This CDR3 has 14 amino acids. V was cut by 2 bases and J by 2 bases, with 6 bases left in between. The germline CDR1 and CDR2 sequences are KGHSH and LQKENI. The CDR3 here is CASSPGTNTGELFF. The CDR3 region has the DNA TGTGCCAGCTCACCAGGGACTAACACCGGGGAGCTGTTTTTT.

This clone turned up a few times. This chain connects TRBV4-1 to TRBJ2-3; 8 nucleotides line up with TRBD2. V trimming: 1 base; J trimming: 1 base; junction bases outside the gene matches: 4. Germline loops: CDR1 MGHRA, CDR2 YSYEKL. The CDR3 runs 16 residues. CDR3 nucleotides: TGCGCCAGCAGCCAAGTCGGAGCGGGGGGCACAGATACGCAGTATTTT. This encodes CASSQVGAGGTDTQYF.

The J gene is TRBJ1-2, the V gene TRBV2, with 7 nucleotides matching TRBD1. This CDR3 region has 15 residues. Germline V gene lookup returns CDR1 SNHLY and CDR2 FYNNEI. V was clipped by 5 bases and J by 6 bases; unmatched bases: 12. CDR3 sequence: CASSLTSGTAHGYTF. CDR3 coding DNA: TGTGCCAGCAGTTTGACCTCGGGGACAGCCCATGGCTACACCTTC.